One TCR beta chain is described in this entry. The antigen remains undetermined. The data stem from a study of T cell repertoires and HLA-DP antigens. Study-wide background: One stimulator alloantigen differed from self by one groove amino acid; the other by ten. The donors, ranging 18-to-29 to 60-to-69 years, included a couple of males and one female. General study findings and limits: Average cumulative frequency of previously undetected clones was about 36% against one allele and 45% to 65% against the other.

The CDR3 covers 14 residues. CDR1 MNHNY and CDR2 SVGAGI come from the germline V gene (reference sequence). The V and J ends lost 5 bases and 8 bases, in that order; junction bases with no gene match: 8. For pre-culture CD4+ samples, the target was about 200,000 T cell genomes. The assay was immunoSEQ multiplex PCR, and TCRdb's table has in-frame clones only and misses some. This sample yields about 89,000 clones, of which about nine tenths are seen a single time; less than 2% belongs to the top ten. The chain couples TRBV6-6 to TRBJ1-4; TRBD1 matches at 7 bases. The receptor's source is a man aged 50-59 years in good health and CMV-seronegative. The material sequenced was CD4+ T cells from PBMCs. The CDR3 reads CASSTWGRGEKLFF. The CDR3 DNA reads TGTGCCAGCAGTACCTGGGGCAGGGGGGAAAAACTGTTTTTT.